The rows below give T cell receptor beta chains drawn from one sample of a study of T cells after yellow fever vaccination. One entry per CDR3 protein results from TCRdb running MiXCR on the 5' RACE reads. The sample holds 120,000 or so distinct CDR3 sequences, about 8.4% seen once. This material consisted of CD8+ T cells sorted from PBMCs, taken on the day of the yellow fever booster vaccination. These receptors all stem from a man aged 18 to 35 who received the YFV17D yellow fever vaccine. Both conserved end residues are part of each CDR3. The D gene is left open where the match is weak. Clone size is stated in some rows and not others, as once, few, many or a class when expanded.

NA,TRBJ2-5,TRBV14,TRBD2,CASSQVLSGGETQYF,TGTGCCAGCAGCCAAGTCCTTAGCGGGGGGGAGACCCAGTACTTC
NA,TRBJ2-3,TRBV20-1,NA,CSAPIQGTLGTQYF,TGCAGTGCGCCAATTCAGGGGACCCTAGGTACGCAGTATTTT
few,TRBJ2-3,TRBV5-5,NA,CASSLEGGRADTQYF,TGTGCCAGCAGCTTGGAGGGGGGTCGAGCAGATACGCAGTATTTT
few,TRBJ1-1,TRBV6-5,NA,CASSIAGSEAFF,TGTGCCAGCAGCATCGCAGGGTCAGAAGCTTTCTTT
NA,TRBJ2-7,TRBV3-1,TRBD2,CASSPGGALYEQYF,TGTGCCAGCAGCCCGGGGGGGGCTTTATACGAGCAGTACTTC
few,TRBJ1-1,TRBV29-1,NA,CSVTRDPLSAFF,TGCAGTGTTACCCGGGACCCATTATCAGCTTTCTTT
few,TRBJ1-1,TRBV6-6,NA,CASSYRWIGGTEAFF,TGTGCCAGCAGTTACAGGTGGATCGGGGGCACTGAAGCTTTCTTT
few,TRBJ1-2,TRBV7-9,NA,CASSVREDGYTF,TGTGCCAGCAGCGTAAGGGAGGATGGCTACACCTTC
few,TRBJ1-5,TRBV11-1,NA,CASSSRGDGNQPQHF,TGTGCCAGCAGCTCCCGGGGCGACGGCAATCAGCCCCAGCATTTT
few,TRBJ1-1,TRBV9,NA,CASSVVPDREAFF,TGTGCCAGCAGCGTAGTTCCCGACCGAGAAGCTTTCTTT
few,TRBJ2-1,TRBV6-6,NA,CASSRLAYHWGDEQFF,TGTGCCAGCAGCCGGCTAGCGTACCACTGGGGGGATGAGCAGTTCTTC
NA,TRBJ2-7,TRBV7-9,TRBD1,CASSSPGQPSYEQYF,TGTGCCAGCAGCTCCCCGGGACAGCCTTCCTACGAGCAGTACTTC
NA,TRBJ2-7,TRBV7-2,TRBD1,CASSPPGQAYEQYF,TGTGCCAGCAGCCCCCCAGGACAGGCCTACGAGCAGTACTTC
NA,TRBJ2-5,TRBV7-8,TRBD2,CASSLALSAGGEETQYF,TGTGCCAGCAGCTTAGCCCTTTCAGCGGGGGGTGAAGAGACCCAGTACTTC
few,TRBJ2-3,TRBV30,NA,CAWSLRVRDTQYF,TGTGCCTGGAGTTTACGGGTCCGGGATACGCAGTATTTT
few,TRBJ1-1,TRBV4-2,NA,CASSQEKNTEAFF,TGTGCCAGCAGCCAAGAAAAGAACACTGAAGCTTTCTTT
many,TRBJ1-5,TRBV12-3/TRBV12-4,NA,CASSFWGGDQPQHF,TGTGCCAGCAGTTTTTGGGGAGGCGATCAGCCCCAGCATTTT
many,TRBJ2-1,TRBV6-4,TRBD2,CASSDSTSGGDEQFF,TGTGCCAGCAGTGACTCGACTAGCGGGGGGGATGAGCAGTTCTTC
many,TRBJ2-1,TRBV6-5,TRBD2,CASSYETSGGFEQFF,TGTGCCAGCAGTTACGAGACTAGCGGGGGATTTGAGCAGTTCTTC
many,TRBJ2-3,TRBV4-3,TRBD1,CASSHSGTGFTDTQYF,TGCGCCAGCAGCCATTCCGGGACAGGGTTTACAGATACGCAGTATTTT
many,TRBJ2-1,TRBV4-3,NA,CASSRDLLSSYNEQFF,TGCGCCAGCAGCCGCGATCTGCTGAGCTCCTACAATGAGCAGTTCTTC
NA,TRBJ2-2,TRBV4-1,NA,CASSQGLIGELFF,TGCGCCAGCAGCCAAGGTTTGATCGGGGAGCTGTTTTTT
many,TRBJ2-1,TRBV29-1,NA,CSVEKGRKSSYNEQFF,TGCAGCGTGGAAAAAGGACGGAAGAGCTCCTACAATGAGCAGTTCTTC
NA,TRBJ2-1,TRBV4-3,NA,CASSQTGLSSYNEQFF,TGCGCCAGCAGCCAAACAGGGCTCAGTTCTTACAATGAGCAGTTCTTC
few,TRBJ1-5,TRBV18,NA,CASSKTENSNQPQHF,TGTGCCAGCTCCAAGACAGAAAATAGCAATCAGCCCCAGCATTTT
NA,TRBJ2-3,TRBV7-9,TRBD2,CATPRRAGGSDTQYF,TGTGCCACCCCCCGCAGAGCGGGGGGGTCAGATACGCAGTATTTT
NA,TRBJ2-1,TRBV29-1,NA,CSVSGEGNSYNEQFF,TGCAGCGTCTCTGGGGAAGGGAACTCCTACAATGAGCAGTTCTTC
NA,TRBJ2-3,TRBV27,NA,CASSSPGPIRTDTQYF,TGTGCCAGCAGTTCCCCGGGACCAATACGCACAGATACGCAGTATTTT
NA,TRBJ2-3,TRBV6-5,NA,CASSYSQHTDTQYF,TGTGCCAGCAGTTACTCCCAGCACACAGATACGCAGTATTTT
NA,TRBJ2-1,TRBV15,TRBD2,CATSRVLAGNYNEQFF,TGTGCCACCAGCAGAGTCCTAGCGGGGAACTACAATGAGCAGTTCTTC
few,TRBJ1-3,TRBV12-3/TRBV12-4,TRBD1,CASSGQGRLYTIYF,TGTGCCAGCAGCGGACAGGGGAGGTTGTACACCATATATTTT
few,TRBJ1-1,TRBV7-6,NA,CASSLYQVQTEAFF,TGTGCCAGCAGCTTATACCAGGTCCAGACTGAAGCTTTCTTT
NA,TRBJ2-1,TRBV6-1,TRBD2,CASSEKGLAGLNEQFF,TGTGCCAGCAGTGAAAAAGGACTAGCGGGACTAAATGAGCAGTTCTTC
NA,TRBJ2-3,TRBV12-2,NA,CASRLAGLPGTQYF,TGTGCAAGTCGCTTAGCGGGGCTCCCAGGTACGCAGTATTTT
few,TRBJ2-1,TRBV5-5,TRBD2,CASGTSGYNEQFF,TGTGCCAGCGGGACTAGCGGTTACAATGAGCAGTTCTTC
few,TRBJ1-1,TRBV4-1,NA,CASSQGQGATEAFF,TGCGCCAGCAGCCAAGGCCAGGGAGCCACTGAAGCTTTCTTT
NA,TRBJ1-1,TRBV20-1,TRBD1,CSARELGQGEVWAEAFF,TGCAGTGCTAGAGAACTGGGACAGGGGGAGGTCTGGGCTGAAGCTTTCTTT
NA,TRBJ2-2,TRBV7-2,NA,CASSLARPGELFF,TGTGCCAGCAGCTTAGCGCGGCCCGGGGAGCTGTTTTTT
NA,TRBJ1-1,TRBV7-9,TRBD1,CASSLVRDRARNTEAFF,TGTGCCAGCAGCTTAGTCCGGGACAGGGCGAGGAACACTGAAGCTTTCTTT
NA,TRBJ2-5,TRBV6-2/TRBV6-3,NA,CASSYSRARETQYF,TGTGCCAGCAGTTACTCGAGGGCACGAGAGACCCAGTACTTC